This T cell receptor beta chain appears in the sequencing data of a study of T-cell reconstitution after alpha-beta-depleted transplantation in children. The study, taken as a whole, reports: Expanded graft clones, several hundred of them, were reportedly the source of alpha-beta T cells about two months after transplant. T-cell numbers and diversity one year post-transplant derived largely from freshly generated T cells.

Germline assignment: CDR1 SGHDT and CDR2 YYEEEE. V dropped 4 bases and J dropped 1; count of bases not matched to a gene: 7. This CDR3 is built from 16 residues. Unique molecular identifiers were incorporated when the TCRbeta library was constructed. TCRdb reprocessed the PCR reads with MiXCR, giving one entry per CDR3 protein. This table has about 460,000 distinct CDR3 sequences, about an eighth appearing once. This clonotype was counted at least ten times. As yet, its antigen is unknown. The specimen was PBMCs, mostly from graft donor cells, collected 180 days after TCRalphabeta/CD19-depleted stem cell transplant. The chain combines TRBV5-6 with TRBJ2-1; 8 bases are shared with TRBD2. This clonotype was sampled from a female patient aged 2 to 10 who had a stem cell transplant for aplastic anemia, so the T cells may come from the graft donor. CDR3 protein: CASSPSGGLSYNEQFF. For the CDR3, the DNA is TGTGCCAGCAGCCCTTCGGGGGGGCTGTCCTACAATGAGCAGTTCTTC.